The 21 T cell receptor beta chains below all came from one sample that was sequenced in a study of T cell responses to AZD1222 COVID-19 vaccine. Here immunoSEQ multiplex PCR was the method, and the copy in TCRdb shows in-frame clones only, minus some. The sample consists of about 140,000 clones, just over 90% of them appearing once. Here the sequenced sample was peripheral blood, taken on day 0 of MenACWY control vaccination. These receptors all stem from an adult in good health.

The V and J genes are TRBV27 and TRBJ1-1; the match to TRBD1 covers 7 bases. The CDR3 has 15 residues. The germline CDR1 and CDR2 sequences are MNHEY and SMNVEV (reference sequence). The trim removed 3 bases at V and 4 bases at J, leaving 8 bases unmatched. CDR3 sequence: CASSFKTGTSTEAFF. The CDR3, as DNA: TGTGCCAGCAGTTTTAAGACAGGGACGAGCACTGAAGCTTTCTTT.

The V call is TRBV29-1, the J call TRBJ1-2; D remains ambiguous. V was shortened by 1 base and J by 1 base, with 19 bases between the two germline ends. Germline V CDR1 and CDR2: SQVTM, ANQGSEA. The CDR3 totals 17 residues. CDR3 nucleotides: TGCAGCGTTGAAGGGTGGGGAGTGACGGGAGGTAACTATGGCTACACCTTC. It is translated as CSVEGWGVTGGNYGYTF.

This chain links TRBV19 with TRBJ2-1; TRBD2 aligns across 9 bases. The CDR3 is 14 residues long. Germline-derived CDR1 and CDR2 are LNHDA and SQIVND (reference sequence). The V gene end was trimmed by 9 bases and the J gene end by 7 bases; junction bases not matched to a gene: 10. This CDR3 reads CASSKREVYNEQFF. In DNA, the CDR3 is TGTGCCAGCTCCAAGCGGGAGGTTTATAATGAGCAGTTCTTC.

The rearrangement joins TRBV10-3 to TRBJ1-3; a weak D match, TRBD1 (5 bases). This CDR3 has 17 residues. Germline CDR1 is ENHRY and CDR2 is SYGVKD. The V and J ends lost 11 bases and 2 bases respectively, with 25 bases between them. The CDR3, as DNA: TGTGCCTCCCTCCGGGACTCACAAAAAGGGGCTGGAAACACCATATATTTT. This gives the protein CASLRDSQKGAGNTIYF.

V gene TRBV18 combines with J gene TRBJ1-5; D perhaps matches TRBD1 (6 bases). V lost 0 bases to trimming and J lost 9 bases, with 18 bases between them. The CDR3 length is 16 residues. Looked up from germline, CDR1 is KGHSH and CDR2 is LQKENI. The CDR3: CASSPPQDRGRMPQHF. As DNA, the CDR3 is TGTGCCAGCTCACCACCGCAGGACAGAGGGCGGATGCCCCAGCATTTT.

The rearrangement uses TRBV2 and TRBJ2-3, with unresolved D. The germline CDR1 and CDR2 sequences are SNHLY and FYNNEI. This CDR3 is 12 amino acids long. V lost 3 bases and J 3 bases, leaving 4 bases between the germline ends. CDR3 nucleotides: TGTGCCAGCAGTGAGGCGACAGATACGCAGTATTTT. Protein product: CASSEATDTQYF.

This chain links TRBV24-1 with TRBJ2-7; D gene unclear. Germline V gene lookup returns CDR1 KGHDR and CDR2 SFDVKD. The CDR3 is 11 residues long. Trimming stripped 9 bases from V and 4 bases from J, with 9 bases between. The CDR3 DNA reads as TGTGCCACCGCCGATCTTTACGAGCAGTACTTC. It encodes CATADLYEQYF.

The chain is built from TRBV7-2 and TRBJ1-1; D remains ambiguous. The CDR3 runs to 12 residues. Trimming left V 2 bases short and J 2 bases short, with 3 bases between. Germline V gene lookup returns CDR1 SGHTA and CDR2 FQGNSA. The CDR3 reads CASSLFNTEAFF. The CDR3 DNA is TGTGCCAGCAGCTTATTTAACACTGAAGCTTTCTTT. Together with reference TRBV7-2 and TRBJ1-1, the CDR3 gives the full variable domain: GAGVSQSPSNKVTEKGKDVELRCDPISGHTALYWYRQSLGQGLEFLIYFQGNSAPDKSGLPSDRFSAERTGGSVSTLTIQRTQQEDSAVYLCASSLFNTEAFFGQGTRLTVV.

This clone has only a few counts. The genes are TRBV28 and TRBJ1-4; D call uncertain. The CDR3 is 14 amino acids. Germline values: CDR1 MDHEN, CDR2 SYDVKM. Trimming pared 0 bases from V and 6 bases from J, leaving 8 bases between. In nucleotides, the CDR3 is TGTGCCAGCAGTTTATGGCCGGCGGATGAAAAACTGTTTTTT. Translated: CASSLWPADEKLFF. The full variable domain, in which reference TRBV28 and TRBJ1-4 provide the parts outside the CDR3, is DVKVTQSSRYLVKRTGEKVFLECVQDMDHENMFWYRQDPGLGLRLIYFSYDVKMKEKGDIPEGYSVSREKKERFSLILESASTNQTSMYLCASSLWPADEKLFFGSGTQLSVL.

This clone was picked up a small number of times. V is TRBV3-1 (or the pseudogene TRBV3-2) and J is TRBJ2-5; no clear D. The germline CDR1 and CDR2 sequences are LGHDT and YNNKEL (reference sequence). The ends were cut back, 2 bases at V and 2 bases at J, with 6 bases in the middle. CDR3 length: 13 residues. DNA for the CDR3: TGTGCCAGCAGCCAATTATCACAAGAGACCCAGTACTTC. It encodes CASSQLSQETQYF.

The rearrangement joins TRBV6-5 to TRBJ2-7, with D possibly being TRBD1 or TRBD2 (7 bases each). V gave up 2 bases and J gave up 4 bases, with 18 bases separating them. The CDR3 totals 16 residues. Germline CDR1 MNHEY, CDR2 SVGAGI. CDR3 nucleotides: TGTGCCAGCAGTTACATTGGGGGGGACAGTCGATACGAGCAGTACTTC. Translated: CASSYIGGDSRYEQYF.

The J gene is TRBJ1-6, the V gene TRBV5-6; 7 nucleotides line up with TRBD1. Germline assignment: CDR1 SGHDT and CDR2 YYEEEE. Trimming took 2 bases from V and 7 from J; bases not matched to a gene: 12. CDR3 length: 17 amino acids. CDR3 protein: CASSLPPRQGGNSPLHF. For the CDR3, the DNA is TGTGCCAGCAGCTTACCACCACGACAGGGAGGCAATTCACCCCTCCACTTT.

This chain links TRBV11-1 with TRBJ2-1; TRBD2 matches at 7 bases. V dropped 2 bases and J dropped 5; count of bases not matched to a gene: 6. This CDR3 has 15 residues. Germline V gene data show CDR1 as SGHAT and CDR2 as FQDESV (reference sequence). The CDR3 region has the DNA TGTGCCAGCAGCTTAATAGCGGGCCTTAACAATGAGCAGTTCTTC. This gives the protein CASSLIAGLNNEQFF.

The J gene is TRBJ2-1, the V gene TRBV20-1; D ambiguous. Trimming cost V 3 bases and J 9 bases, with 3 bases left between them. This CDR3 comprises 9 residues. CDR1 DFQATT and CDR2 SNEGSKA come from the germline V gene (reference sequence). The chain's CDR3 is CSASPEQFF. As DNA, the CDR3 is TGCAGTGCTAGCCCTGAGCAGTTCTTC.

V usage is TRBV9 and J usage is TRBJ1-6; D gene ambiguous. V was cut by 2 bases and J by 4 bases, with 4 bases left in between. The V gene's germline CDR1 is SGDLS and CDR2 YYNGEE. This CDR3 is built from 13 residues. The CDR3 loop reads CASSVLYNSPLHF. CDR3 nucleotides: TGTGCCAGCAGCGTGCTTTATAATTCACCCCTCCACTTT.

The gene calls are TRBV2 and TRBJ1-1; D is unclear. Trimming shortened V by 7 bases and J by 4 bases, and 10 bases separated the two germline ends. Germline V gene data show CDR1 as SNHLY and CDR2 as FYNNEI. This CDR3 is 12 amino acids long. CDR3 loop: CASKGWSTEAFF. The CDR3 region has the DNA TGTGCCAGCAAAGGCTGGAGCACTGAAGCTTTCTTT. Based on the CDR3 plus reference TRBV2 and TRBJ1-1, the full variable domain is EPEVTQTPSHQVTQMGQEVILRCVPISNHLYFYWYRQILGQKVEFLVSFYNNEISEKSEIFDDQFSVERPDGSNFTLKIRSTKLEDSAMYFCASKGWSTEAFFGQGTRLTVV.

The V and J genes are TRBV15 and TRBJ1-1, with 11 bases aligning to TRBD1. The V gene's germline CDR1 is LNHNV and CDR2 YYDKDF (reference sequence). The trim removed 0 bases at V and 7 bases at J, leaving 1 base unmatched. The CDR3 is made up of 14 amino acids. The CDR3: CATSREDRGLEAFF. For the CDR3, the DNA is TGTGCCACCAGCAGAGAGGACAGGGGGCTTGAAGCTTTCTTT. The full variable domain, completed using reference TRBV15 and TRBJ1-1, is DAMVIQNPRYQVTQFGKPVTLSCSQTLNHNVMYWYQQKSSQAPKLLFHYYDKDFNNEADTPDNFQSRRPNTSFCFLDIRSPGLGDTAMYLCATSREDRGLEAFFGQGTRLTVV.

The chain carries TRBV11-3 and TRBJ2-3; 7 bases are a match to TRBD2. The germline V gene has CDR1 SGHNT and CDR2 YENEEA. V was clipped by 1 base and J by 6 bases; unmatched bases: 4. The CDR3 contains 14 residues. The DNA for the CDR3 is TGTGCCAGCAGCTTAGGCGGGAGTGCCGATACGCAGTATTTT. Translating gives CASSLGGSADTQYF.

This clone appeared a few times. This chain links TRBV5-8 with TRBJ2-2, with D possibly TRBD2 on 7 matching bases. CDR3 length equals 16 residues. Trimming shortened V by 5 bases and J by 5 bases, and 19 bases separated the two germline ends. Germline CDR1 SGHTS, CDR2 YDEGEE. The CDR3 spells CASRRGPKLSTGELFF. The CDR3 bases are TGTGCCAGCAGGCGGGGGCCGAAGTTGTCGACCGGGGAGCTGTTTTTT.

V is TRBV5-1 and J is TRBJ2-2; unclear D gene. Germline-derived CDR1 and CDR2 are SGHRS and YFSETQ. This CDR3 contains 15 residues. The germline V and J ends were trimmed by 0 bases and 0 bases, with 6 bases remaining between them. CDR3 sequence: CASSLVTANTGELFF. For the CDR3, the DNA is TGCGCCAGCAGCTTGGTAACCGCGAACACCGGGGAGCTGTTTTTT. Filled out from reference TRBV5-1 and TRBJ2-2, the complete variable domain reads KAGVTQTPRYLIKTRGQQVTLSCSPISGHRSVSWYQQTPGQGLQFLFEYFSETQRNKGNFPGRFSGRQFSNSRSEMNVSTLELGDSALYLCASSLVTANTGELFFGEGSRLTVL.

The rearrangement joins TRBV11-2 to TRBJ1-1; D remains ambiguous. There are 12 residues in the CDR3. Germline V gene data show CDR1 as SGHAT and CDR2 as FQNNGV. Trimming stripped 6 bases from V and 11 bases from J, with 16 bases between. The CDR3 region is CASSAPSPTAFF. CDR3 bases: TGTGCCAGCAGTGCCCCCTCTCCTACGGCTTTCTTT.